Below, one T cell receptor (beta chain) is given with its context. Its antigen is as yet unknown. PCR was performed using 60 Vbeta and 13 Jbeta primers. TCRdb's table, derived via immunoSEQ multiplex PCR, lists solely in-frame clones and lacks some. Of about 130,000 clones listed, around 78% are singletons. This record belongs to a study of cytomegalovirus exposure and HLA in healthy donors. This CDR3 region has 13 residues. V lost 4 bases to trimming and J lost 16 bases, with 18 bases between them. Germline V lookup: CDR1 SGHNT, CDR2 YYREEE (reference sequence). Study-wide points: The study recorded 150 to 200 TCR beta chains that were cytomegalovirus-associated.

The chain is built from TRBV5-4 and TRBJ1-6; D unresolved. The TCR sequence derives from a man aged 60 to 75 in good health and CMV-seropositive. Sequences were obtained from PBMCs. The CDR3 spells CASSQKGTAQLHF. CDR3 sequence (DNA): TGTGCCAGCAGCCAAAAAGGCACAGCCCAACTCCACTTT.